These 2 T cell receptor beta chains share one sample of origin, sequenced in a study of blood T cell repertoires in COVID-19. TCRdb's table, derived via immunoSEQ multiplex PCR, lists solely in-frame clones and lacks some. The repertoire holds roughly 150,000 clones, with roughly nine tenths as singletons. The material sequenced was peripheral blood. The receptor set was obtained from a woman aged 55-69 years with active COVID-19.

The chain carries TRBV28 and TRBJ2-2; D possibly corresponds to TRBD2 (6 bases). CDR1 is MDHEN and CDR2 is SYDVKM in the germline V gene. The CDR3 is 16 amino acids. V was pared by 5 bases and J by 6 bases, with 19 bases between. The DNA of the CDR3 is TGTGCCAGCAGTCCCGGGACTGGAGCCGACCCCGGGGAGCTGTTTTTT. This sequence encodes CASSPGTGADPGELFF.

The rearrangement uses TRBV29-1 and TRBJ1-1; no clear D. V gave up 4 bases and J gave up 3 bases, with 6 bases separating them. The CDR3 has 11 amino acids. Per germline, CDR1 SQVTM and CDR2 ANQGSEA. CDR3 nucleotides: TGCAGCGTTGCGACTGACACTGAAGCTTTCTTT. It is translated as CSVATDTEAFF.